Below are 7 T cell receptor beta chains sequenced from a single sample in a study of tissue T cells after allogeneic stem cell transplantation. The method was immunoSEQ multiplex PCR; TCRdb's version includes in-frame clones alone and lacks a portion of them. The sample has some 7,000 clones, under 35% seen once. Described time point: mouse harvest day 14 after allogeneic transplant. Each mouse received 10^7 T-cell-depleted marrow cells plus 10^6 splenic CD5+ T cells by tail vein. The sample consisted of skin. These receptors came from a female BALB/c mouse given C57BL/6 T cells with graft-versus-host disease after an allogeneic hematopoietic cell transplant.

On this clone: Gene names and germline refer to mouse. The CDR3 end falls 1 residue outside the read, so it is completed with the germline J gene. The rearrangement uses TRBV23 and TRBJ2-1; the table names TRBD2, a call not compared with the DNA. Germline V lookup: CDR1 KGHTA, CDR2 FQNQQP. CDR3 length: 13 residues. The covered CDR3 bases are TGCTCCAGCAGGGACTGGGGATATGCTGAGCAGTTC. It encodes CSSRDWGYAEQF. The CDR3, in full, reads CSSRDWGYAEQFF.

By frequency in the sample, this clone is medium-sized. These gene names are mouse names. The read ends 1 residue before the CDR3 terminus; that terminus is restored from the germline J gene. This rearrangement joins TRBV26 to TRBJ2-1; D unclear. The CDR3 has 13 amino acids. Between the trimmed V and J ends, which lost 3 bases and 2 bases, there was a span of 5 bases. Germline V gene sequence: CDR1 KGHPV, CDR2 FQNQEV (reference sequence). CDR3 sequence: CASSLRDYAEQFF. The DNA read from the CDR3 is TGTGCCAGCAGTCTCCGCGACTATGCTGAGCAGTTC.

With respect to this clone: Germline and genes here are mouse. The read ends 1 residue before the CDR3 terminus; that terminus is restored from the germline J gene. The gene calls are TRBV26 and TRBJ1-1; TRBD1 matches 7 bases. Germline CDR1 is KGHPV and CDR2 is FQNQEV (reference sequence). The CDR3 spans 14 residues. The trim removed 4 bases at V and 1 base at J, leaving 3 bases unmatched. CDR3 sequence reads: CASSPHRGNTEVFF. CDR3 bases read: TGTGCCAGCAGTCCGCACAGGGGAAACACAGAAGTCTTC.

A note on this clone: Gene names follow the mouse nomenclature. The read ends 1 residue before the CDR3 terminus; that terminus is restored from the germline J gene. The V gene is TRBV24, the J gene TRBJ1-2; TRBD1 matches 9 bases. CDR1 KGHTA and CDR2 FRNEEI come from the germline V gene. This CDR3 is built from 14 residues. V lost 6 bases, J lost 4 bases, and 6 bases stayed unmatched. The CDR3 region is CASRQQGAGSDYTF. The sequenced part of the CDR3 DNA is TGTGCCAGCAGGCAACAGGGGGCGGGCTCCGACTACACC.

Worth noting for this clone: Germline and genes here are mouse. The sequenced fragment ends 1 residue before the CDR3 boundary, so the rest is inferred from the germline J gene. J is TRBJ1-4 and V is TRBV26, with TRBD1 as a possible D gene (5 bases). The CDR3 is 14 residues long. The ends were cut back, 4 bases at V and 0 bases at J, with 6 bases in the middle. The V gene's germline CDR1 is KGHPV and CDR2 FQNQEV (reference sequence). The CDR3 loop is CASSPTVSNERLFF. The covered CDR3 bases are TGTGCCAGCAGTCCGACAGTTTCCAACGAAAGATTATTT.

With regard to this clone: These gene names are mouse names. The CDR3 end falls 1 residue outside the read, so it is completed with the germline J gene. The chain has TRBV13-1 and TRBJ1-2; D gene ambiguous. Trimming removed 7 bases at V and 1 base at J, with 2 bases between. Germline-derived CDR1 and CDR2 are NSHNY and SYGAGN. The CDR3 totals 10 residues. The CDR3 loop is CASLNSDYTF. CDR3 DNA, as far as it was read: TGTGCCAGCCTAAACTCCGACTACACC.

This clone has more than one count but fewer than ten. Genes here carry mouse names. The read ends 1 residue shy of where the CDR3 ends; the end is completed using the germline J gene. J is TRBJ2-7 and V is TRBV16, with D possibly being TRBD2 (6 bases). CDR3 length: 12 amino acids. Trimming shortened V by 4 bases and J by 6 bases, and 10 bases separated the two germline ends. The V gene's germline CDR1 is SGHSA and CDR2 FRNQAP. Incomplete CDR3 DNA: TGTGCAAGCAGCTGGGGGGAGGGTGAACAGTAC. Amino acids: CASSWGEGEQY. The CDR3 in full is CASSWGEGEQYF.